These T cell receptor beta chains were read from a single sample in a study of blood T cells in healthy people across ages. TCRdb reanalysed the 5' RACE reads using MiXCR and keeps one entry per CDR3 protein. The data contain about 1.6 million distinct CDR3 sequences, around 36% of them seen just once; the ten biggest clones take up 11%. The source material was blood. The receptors stem from a woman in her 30s in good health. Each CDR3 is given with its conserved first and last residue. Each record gives: D gene, clone size, V gene, J gene, CDR3 protein, CDR3 DNA. A D gene is named only where the DNA matches it firmly. Clone size is shown for a subset of rows, as once, few, many or a class of expanded clone.

D: TRBD2; size: few; V: TRBV7-9; J: TRBJ2-3; CDR3: CASSLVSGIHTDTQYF; DNA: TGTGCCAGCAGCTTAGTCAGCGGGATCCACACAGATACGCAGTATTTT
D: .; size: .; V: TRBV6-5; J: TRBJ2-2; CDR3: CASRALGANTGELFF; DNA: TGTGCCAGCAGAGCACTTGGGGCCAACACCGGGGAGCTGTTTTTT
D: .; size: few; V: TRBV27; J: TRBJ2-1; CDR3: CASRPYGTKGGTEQFF; DNA: TGTGCCAGCCGTCCTTACGGGACAAAGGGAGGCACTGAGCAGTTCTTC
D: .; size: few; V: TRBV2; J: TRBJ1-2; CDR3: CASSPGEDGYTF; DNA: TGTGCCAGCAGTCCGGGGGAGGATGGCTACACCTTC
D: TRBD1; size: .; V: TRBV25-1; J: TRBJ2-5; CDR3: CASSPGQGAHNEQYF; DNA: TGTGCCAGCAGTCCGGGACAGGGGGCGCACAATGAGCAGTACTTC
D: TRBD1; size: many; V: TRBV20-1; J: TRBJ2-4; CDR3: CSARGSGTDVNIQYF; DNA: TGCAGTGCTAGAGGTTCCGGGACAGATGTAAACATTCAGTACTTC
D: .; size: .; V: TRBV19; J: TRBJ1-1; CDR3: CASHPGRIYTEAFF; DNA: TGTGCCAGTCATCCGGGACGGATATACACTGAAGCTTTCTTT
D: .; size: many; V: TRBV7-3; J: TRBJ2-5; CDR3: CASSLTLGRSETQYF; DNA: TGTGCCAGCAGCTTAACGTTGGGAAGGAGTGAGACCCAGTACTTC
D: TRBD2; size: .; V: TRBV4-1; J: TRBJ2-7; CDR3: CASSQDPQRDYEQYF; DNA: TGCGCCAGCAGCCAAGATCCCCAGCGGGACTACGAGCAGTACTTC
D: TRBD2; size: .; V: TRBV20-1; J: TRBJ2-1; CDR3: CSGILAGGQVFGSYNEQFF; DNA: TGCAGTGGCATACTAGCGGGAGGCCAGGTCTTTGGGTCCTACAATGAGCAGTTCTTC
D: .; size: many; V: TRBV27; J: TRBJ2-5; CDR3: CASSFLNSETQYF; DNA: TGTGCCAGCAGTTTCCTAAACAGTGAGACCCAGTACTTC
D: .; size: few; V: TRBV29-1; J: TRBJ2-7; CDR3: CSVGGGGGPGYEQYF; DNA: TGCAGCGTTGGAGGAGGGGGAGGGCCGGGGTACGAGCAGTACTTC
D: TRBD2; size: .; V: TRBV27; J: TRBJ2-1; CDR3: CASSSEYLAGMDNEQFF; DNA: TGTGCCAGCAGTTCAGAATATCTAGCGGGCATGGACAATGAGCAGTTCTTC
D: .; size: few; V: TRBV5-1; J: TRBJ1-1; CDR3: CASSLGDSPLGPFF; DNA: TGCGCCAGCAGCTTGGGAGACAGTCCCCTGGGACCTTTCTTT
D: TRBD1; size: once; V: TRBV2; J: TRBJ1-2; CDR3: CASRETGTYGYTF; DNA: TGTGCCAGCAGAGAGACAGGGACCTATGGCTACACCTTC
D: TRBD2; size: few; V: TRBV6-5; J: TRBJ2-3; CDR3: CASSYSGGGARDTQYF; DNA: TGTGCCAGCAGTTACTCAGGCGGGGGGGCAAGGGATACGCAGTATTTT
D: TRBD2; size: .; V: TRBV2; J: TRBJ2-1; CDR3: CASSERGLAGGREQFF; DNA: TGTGCCAGCAGTGAACGTGGACTAGCGGGGGGGCGTGAGCAGTTCTTC
D: TRBD1; size: once; V: TRBV5-1; J: TRBJ1-4; CDR3: CASGLGQGDEKLFF; DNA: TGCGCCAGCGGCTTGGGACAGGGAGATGAAAAACTGTTTTTT
D: TRBD1; size: .; V: TRBV4-2; J: TRBJ1-2; CDR3: CASSPPTGRDGYTF; DNA: TGTGCCAGCAGCCCACCGACAGGGAGAGATGGCTACACCTTC
D: .; size: once; V: TRBV5-1; J: TRBJ1-1; CDR3: CASGTLVAAENTEAFF; DNA: TGCGCCAGCGGAACCCTCGTGGCGGCCGAGAACACTGAAGCTTTCTTT
D: .; size: few; V: TRBV12-3/TRBV12-4; J: TRBJ2-1; CDR3: CASRVTGRPFGSYNEQFF; DNA: TGTGCCAGCAGGGTGACAGGCCGACCCTTTGGCTCCTACAATGAGCAGTTCTTC
D: TRBD2; size: .; V: TRBV27; J: TRBJ2-7; CDR3: CASSFLPSGSYEQYF; DNA: TGTGCCAGCAGTTTTTTACCTAGCGGGAGCTACGAGCAGTACTTC
D: TRBD1; size: .; V: TRBV5-8; J: TRBJ2-5; CDR3: CASSLGTGTGGQETQYF; DNA: TGTGCCAGCAGCTTGGGGACGGGGACAGGGGGCCAAGAGACCCAGTACTTC
D: .; size: few; V: TRBV20-1; J: TRBJ2-3; CDR3: CSALRWLAEPTDTQYF; DNA: TGCAGTGCTCTGCGCTGGTTAGCGGAGCCCACAGATACGCAGTATTTT
D: TRBD1; size: .; V: TRBV27; J: TRBJ1-1; CDR3: CASSSRTGWDTEAFF; DNA: TGTGCCAGCAGTTCGCGGACAGGGTGGGACACTGAAGCTTTCTTT
D: .; size: .; V: TRBV29-1; J: TRBJ2-3; CDR3: CSVDGELNFLSTDTQYF; DNA: TGCAGCGTTGATGGAGAACTCAACTTCTTAAGCACAGATACGCAGTATTTT
D: .; size: many; V: TRBV5-1; J: TRBJ2-3; CDR3: CASSLWGLTDTQYF; DNA: TGCGCCAGCAGCTTGTGGGGGCTCACAGATACGCAGTATTTT
D: TRBD2; size: few; V: TRBV6-1; J: TRBJ2-1; CDR3: CASSEARLAGPYNEQFF; DNA: TGTGCCAGCAGTGAAGCCCGACTAGCGGGGCCCTACAATGAGCAGTTCTTC
D: .; size: few; V: TRBV11-2; J: TRBJ2-2; CDR3: CASSLFPGGELFF; DNA: TGTGCCAGCAGCTTATTTCCCGGCGGGGAGCTGTTTTTT
D: TRBD1; size: .; V: TRBV6-5; J: TRBJ2-7; CDR3: CASSRDRGISEQYF; DNA: TGTGCCAGCAGCCGCGACAGGGGTATATCCGAGCAGTACTTC
D: TRBD1; size: .; V: TRBV2; J: TRBJ2-7; CDR3: CASSEAPQGNYGQYF; DNA: TGTGCCAGCAGTGAAGCGCCACAGGGGAACTACGGGCAGTACTTC
D: TRBD1; size: .; V: TRBV9; J: TRBJ2-7; CDR3: CASSVTGTGTSYEQYF; DNA: TGTGCCAGTAGCGTCACCGGGACAGGGACCTCCTACGAGCAGTACTTC
D: TRBD2; size: .; V: TRBV20-1; J: TRBJ2-3; CDR3: CSARDSSKAGRASDTQYF; DNA: TGCAGTGCTAGAGATTCGAGTAAGGCCGGGAGGGCTTCAGATACGCAGTATTTT
D: .; size: .; V: TRBV20-1; J: TRBJ2-7; CDR3: CSARLGPHYEQYF; DNA: TGCAGTGCTAGATTAGGTCCGCACTACGAGCAGTACTTC
D: TRBD1; size: .; V: TRBV20-1; J: TRBJ1-1; CDR3: CSALQGGRAFF; DNA: TGCAGTGCATTACAGGGGGGTAGAGCTTTCTTT
D: .; size: .; V: TRBV9; J: TRBJ2-1; CDR3: CASSVASAPSSYNERFF; DNA: TGTGCTAGCAGCGTAGCATCAGCACCTAGCTCCTACAATGAGCGGTTCTTC
D: .; size: .; V: TRBV11-1; J: TRBJ1-1; CDR3: CASSLGSHYTEAFF; DNA: TGTGCCAGCAGCTTGGGCTCGCACTACACTGAAGCTTTCTTT
D: TRBD1; size: few; V: TRBV3-1; J: TRBJ1-2; CDR3: CASSHVWGTEYGYTF; DNA: TGTGCCAGCAGCCATGTATGGGGGACAGAATATGGCTACACCTTC
D: .; size: .; V: TRBV7-2; J: TRBJ2-3; CDR3: CVSSLHGGDTQYF; DNA: TGTGTCAGCAGCTTACACGGGGGAGATACGCAGTATTTT
D: .; size: few; V: TRBV5-5; J: TRBJ2-2; CDR3: CASSFQNTGELFF; DNA: TGTGCCAGCAGCTTTCAGAACACCGGGGAGCTGTTTTTT
D: TRBD1; size: .; V: TRBV15; J: TRBJ1-2; CDR3: CATSGGQGYYGYTF; DNA: TGTGCCACCAGCGGGGGACAGGGGTACTATGGCTACACCTTC
D: .; size: few; V: TRBV3-1; J: TRBJ1-2; CDR3: CASSQGGAGSNYGYTF; DNA: TGTGCCAGCAGCCAAGGGGGTGCAGGGAGCAACTATGGCTACACCTTC
D: .; size: few; V: TRBV2; J: TRBJ2-1; CDR3: CASSKAGKYNEQFF; DNA: TGTGCCAGCAGTAAAGCCGGGAAGTACAATGAGCAGTTCTTC
D: TRBD1; size: .; V: TRBV7-9; J: TRBJ2-2; CDR3: CASSLGTGAGELFF; DNA: TGTGCCAGCAGCTTAGGAACAGGGGCCGGGGAGCTGTTTTTT
D: .; size: .; V: TRBV6-6; J: TRBJ1-1; CDR3: CASSLTDIGAFF; DNA: TGTGCCAGCAGTTTAACGGATATTGGAGCTTTCTTT
D: TRBD2; size: few; V: TRBV4-1; J: TRBJ2-1; CDR3: CASSRGLAGGGEQFF; DNA: TGCGCCAGCAGCCGAGGACTAGCGGGAGGGGGTGAGCAGTTCTTC